This T cell receptor (beta chain) was captured in a study of blood T cells in healthy people across ages. Study-wide results and caveats: Older age coincided with a roughly linear decline in TCR beta diversity per million T cells. Compared with aged donors, long-lived donors showed fewer expanded clones, suggesting selection.

The CDR3 contains 13 residues. V was cut by 11 bases and J by 0 bases, with 13 bases left in between. The germline V gene has CDR1 ENHRY and CDR2 SYGVKD. To note about this clonotype: Its target is not known.

The second PCR ran about 6 to 11 cycles with a sample-barcoded 5' primer and J-beta primers. TCRdb re-derived calls from the 5' RACE reads in MiXCR, one entry per CDR3 protein. The sample holds about 570,000 distinct CDR3 sequences, about a quarter seen once. Healthy Russian Caucasian donors spanned ages about 6 to 100 years. These data are also associated with another study on T cells of mothers and their children.

The material sequenced was blood. The chain couples TRBV10-3 to TRBJ1-1, with D perhaps TRBD1 (5 bases). The origin of this receptor is a boy younger than 10 in good health. CDR3 amino acids: CAQQETVNTEAFF. The CDR3 DNA reads as TGTGCCCAACAGGAGACAGTGAACACTGAAGCTTTCTTT.